The 17 T cell receptor beta chains below were found in one sample sequenced in a study of Ad26.COV2.S vaccination and SARS-CoV-2 variants. The treatment denotes: some 20 received Ad26.COV2.S at low or high dose, single or two shots; about five received placebo; per-sample allocation not given. Collection of the samples took place on day 63 after the first injection of vaccine or placebo. Clones were read by immunoSEQ multiplex PCR, and TCRdb kept only the in-frame ones, dropping some. This repertoire shows just under 250,000 clones, approximately 87% found once; its top ten account for over 8.5%. The specimen comprised peripheral blood, sampled in a trial of Ad26.COV2.S vaccine versus placebo. These receptors all come from a person aged 18-65 years who received the Ad26.COV2.S COVID-19 vaccine or a placebo.

V usage is TRBV28 and J usage is TRBJ1-5, with TRBD1 identical over 8 bases. CDR3 length equals 16 residues. The junction had 5 bases not matched to a gene; V was cut back by 2 bases and J by 2 bases. Germline CDR1 and CDR2: MDHEN and SYDVKM. The CDR3 DNA sequence: TGTGCCAGCAGTTTAGGACAGGGTTGGGGCAATCAGCCCCAGCATTTT. It encodes CASSLGQGWGNQPQHF.

The chain links TRBV6-6 to TRBJ2-2, with D unclear. CDR1 and CDR2 from the germline V gene are MNHNY and SVGAGI (reference sequence). V was pared by 0 bases and J by 5 bases, with 7 bases between. There are 14 residues in the CDR3. The DNA of the CDR3 is TGTGCCAGCAGTTACTCGGGCGGAACCGGGGAGCTGTTTTTT. This encodes CASSYSGGTGELFF.

The chain couples TRBV5-1 to TRBJ2-7; D possibly corresponds to TRBD1 (6 bases). V lost 2 bases, J lost 5 bases, and 14 bases lay in between. Germline CDR1 and CDR2: SGHRS and YFSETQ. The CDR3 covers 14 residues. CDR3 sequence (DNA): TGCGCCAGCAGCTTCCTAGGCAGGGGTGACGAGCAGTACTTC. Its protein is CASSFLGRGDEQYF.

The rearrangement links TRBV7-9 to TRBJ2-3; D is ambiguous. The germline CDR1 and CDR2 sequences are SEHNR and FQNEAQ (reference sequence). V gave up 1 base and J gave up 4 bases, with 12 bases separating them. The CDR3 totals 15 residues. In nucleotides, the CDR3 is TGTGCCAGCAGCTTAGTGGAGAGTCCGGCAGATACGCAGTATTTT. Translation: CASSLVESPADTQYF.

CDR3 DNA: TGTGCCATCAGTGTAGGGGGGCCGACCACCGGGGAGCTGTTTTTT. Its protein product is CAISVGGPTTGELFF. The chain has TRBV10-3 and TRBJ2-2, with D perhaps matching TRBD1 or TRBD2 (6 bases each). The CDR3 has 15 residues. Trimming took 4 bases from V and 4 from J, leaving 13 bases between them. Germline CDR1 ENHRY, CDR2 SYGVKD.

The rearrangement uses TRBV29-1 and TRBJ2-7; D might be TRBD2 (5 bases). V was shortened by 7 bases and J by 0 bases, with 10 bases between the two germline ends. This CDR3 has 12 residues. Germline V gene lookup returns CDR1 SQVTM and CDR2 ANQGSEA. Here the CDR3 DNA reads TGCAGCGGCGGACTGAACTCCTACGAGCAGTACTTC. It is translated as CSGGLNSYEQYF.

CDR3 sequence: CASSFVGQGTEAFF. DNA of the CDR3: TGTGCCAGCAGCTTCGTGGGACAGGGGACTGAAGCTTTCTTT. The rearrangement uses TRBV11-2 and TRBJ1-1, with 10 positions matching TRBD1. From germline, CDR1 is SGHAT and CDR2 FQNNGV. V shed 3 bases, J shed 5 bases, and the junction held 3 bases outside the gene matches. This CDR3 comprises 14 residues.

The chain combines TRBV5-1 with TRBJ2-1; no clear D gene. Trimming removed 0 bases from V and 7 bases from J, with 11 bases in between. CDR3 length: 14 residues. CDR1 and CDR2 from the germline V gene are SGHRS and YFSETQ. For the CDR3, the DNA is TGCGCCAGCAGCTTGGAACAGCCGTGGAATGAGCAGTTCTTC. It encodes CASSLEQPWNEQFF. The variable domain in full, with the rest retrieved from reference TRBV5-1 and TRBJ2-1, is KAGVTQTPRYLIKTRGQQVTLSCSPISGHRSVSWYQQTPGQGLQFLFEYFSETQRNKGNFPGRFSGRQFSNSRSEMNVSTLELGDSALYLCASSLEQPWNEQFFGPGTRLTVL.

This chain links TRBV9 with TRBJ2-2, with a tentative D call TRBD1 (6 bases). Germline V CDR1 and CDR2: SGDLS, YYNGEE. The V end was cut by 2 bases, the J end by 0 bases, with 8 bases between. The CDR3 sequence is 15 residues long. This CDR3 is CASSVGTSNTGELFF. The CDR3 region has the DNA TGTGCCAGCAGCGTCGGGACATCGAACACCGGGGAGCTGTTTTTT.

This clone was counted between two and nine times. The V call is TRBV10-1, the J call TRBJ2-1, with unresolved D. Germline-derived CDR1 and CDR2 are WNHNN and SYGVQD (reference sequence). The CDR3 loop spans 11 amino acids. Between the trimmed V and J ends, which lost 5 bases and 5 bases, there was a span of 4 bases. The DNA for the CDR3 is TGCGCCAGCAGTTCGGACAATGAGCAGTTCTTC. The encoded protein is CASSSDNEQFF.

CDR3 amino acids: CASSTRGTGELFF. The CDR3 DNA reads TGTGCCAGCAGTACCCGGGGCACCGGGGAGCTGTTTTTT. The chain couples TRBV12-3 or TRBV12-4 to TRBJ2-2, with D maybe TRBD2 (5 bases). The ends were cut back, 5 bases at V and 4 bases at J, with 8 bases in the middle. The CDR3 sequence is 13 residues long.

The gene calls are TRBV11-2 and TRBJ2-7, with 10 positions matching TRBD2. Germline V gives CDR1 SGHAT, CDR2 FQNNGV. V lost 3 bases and J lost 3; bases outside the gene matches: 5. This CDR3 comprises 15 residues. In DNA, the CDR3 is TGTGCCAGCAGCTTCCTAGCGGGGGCGGACTACGAGCAGTACTTC. It is translated as CASSFLAGADYEQYF. Supplemented by reference TRBV11-2 and TRBJ2-7, the full variable domain reads EAGVAQSPRYKIIEKRQSVAFWCNPISGHATLYWYQQILGQGPKLLIQFQNNGVVDDSQLPKDRFSAERLKGVDSTLKIQPAKLEDSAVYLCASSFLAGADYEQYFGPGTRLTVT.

This clone turned up a few times. This sequence joins TRBV6-2 or TRBV6-3 and TRBJ2-2; unclear D gene. In germline, CDR1 is MNHEY, CDR2 SVGEGT. V dropped 5 bases and J dropped 0 bases, with 7 bases sitting between them. The CDR3 contains 14 residues. The CDR3 sequence is CASSRETNTGELFF. The DNA of the CDR3 is TGTGCCAGCAGTCGAGAGACGAACACCGGGGAGCTGTTTTTT.

V gene TRBV25-1 combines with J gene TRBJ1-3; 9 bases map to TRBD1. The J segment lost 0 bases and the V segment lost 4 bases, leaving 7 bases of the junction unmatched. There are 17 residues in the CDR3. Germline assignment: CDR1 MGHDK and CDR2 SYGVNS. CDR3 protein: CASSGRDRDRSGNTIYF. CDR3 coding DNA: TGTGCCAGCAGTGGCCGGGACAGGGATCGCTCTGGAAACACCATATATTTT.

CDR3 residues: CASSFGQGAWGYTF. CDR3 sequence (DNA): TGTGCCAGCAGTTTTGGACAGGGGGCTTGGGGCTACACCTTC. The rearrangement uses TRBV28 and TRBJ1-2; 11 bases line up with TRBD1. V shed 3 bases and J 8 bases; nucleotides not matched to a gene: 5. The germline V gene encodes CDR1 MDHEN and CDR2 SYDVKM. This CDR3 contains 14 residues.

V gene TRBV30 combines with J gene TRBJ2-1; D possibly corresponds to TRBD2 (6 bases). The CDR3 runs to 18 residues. Trimming removed 1 base from V and 3 bases from J, with 22 bases in between. Per the germline V gene, CDR1 is GTSNPN and CDR2 is SVGIG (reference sequence). The CDR3 loop is CAWSAATLRESVYNEQFF. CDR3 bases: TGTGCCTGGAGTGCCGCCACACTACGGGAGTCCGTCTACAATGAGCAGTTCTTC.

This clone showed up just once. This chain links TRBV5-4 with TRBJ2-5; the match to TRBD1 covers 10 bases. Germline V CDR1 and CDR2: SGHNT, YYREEE (reference sequence). This CDR3 spans 15 amino acids. The V and J ends lost 4 bases and 9 bases, in that order; junction bases with no gene match: 12. CDR3 nucleotides: TGTGCCAGCAGCAGGGGACAGGGGTACGGGGAGGCCCAGTACTTC. This translates into CASSRGQGYGEAQYF.